Reported below is one TCR beta chain. Its specificity is unknown. This record belongs to a study of T cell responses to AZD1222 COVID-19 vaccine. For the study at large: The study pooled second doses at about 4 or about 12 weeks.

The protocol was immunoSEQ multiplex PCR, while the TCRdb copy is restricted to in-frame clones and leaves out a portion. The sample includes about 92,000 clones, roughly nine tenths of them seen just once. Findings of the study overall: Spike-specific TCR repertoires showed rising breadth and depth after two AZD1222 doses. Repertoires were obtained only post-peak T cell response. A mostly white British donor set with more females was recruited, and clonal diversity was possibly underestimated.

J gave up 2 bases and V 0 bases, and 15 bases lay outside the gene matches. Germline assignment: CDR1 SGDLS and CDR2 YYNGEE. The CDR3 sequence is 19 residues long. This sequence originates from an adult in good health. The sequenced sample was peripheral blood, obtained on day 0 of AZD1222 vaccination. The genes are TRBV9 and TRBJ2-3; 7 bases match TRBD2. The CDR3 bases are TGTGCCAGCAGCGTAGGGGCAAGGGCAGCGGGGATTTACACAGATACGCAGTATTTT. This translates into CASSVGARAAGIYTDTQYF. Supplemented by reference TRBV9 and TRBJ2-3, the full variable domain reads DSGVTQTPKHLITATGQRVTLRCSPRSGDLSVYWYQQSLDQGLQFLIQYYNGEERAKGNILERFSAQQFPDLHSELNLSSLELGDSALYFCASSVGARAAGIYTDTQYFGPGTRLTVL.